This T cell receptor beta chain was identified in a study of blood T cell repertoires in COVID-19. About the study: Both acute and convalescent COVID-19 samples were obtained from the United States, Italy and Spain. Sample material is recorded as cDNA or gDNA derived from T cells, B-cell-depleted T cells, or PBMCs.

There are 18 residues in the CDR3. The germline gives CDR1 SGHNT, CDR2 YYREEE (reference sequence). The V segment lost 0 bases and the J segment 8 bases; nucleotides outside the gene matches: 14. Authors' analysis steps: How many nucleated cells were present was estimated from reference gene primer amplification. The assay was immunoSEQ multiplex PCR, and TCRdb's table has in-frame clones only and misses some. V and J calls plus clone size are reproduced from that table; the DNA served to infer D and trimming. In the table there are approximately 230,000 clones, around 82% of which are singletons. Sample: peripheral blood. This TCR was sampled from a woman aged 80 or over with active or convalescent COVID-19. This rearrangement joins TRBV5-4 to TRBJ2-1, with TRBD2 matching 10 bases. The CDR3 reads CASSLGLIAGGLNDEQFF. The CDR3 DNA reads TGTGCCAGCAGCTTGGGACTTATAGCGGGAGGACTCAATGATGAGCAGTTCTTC.